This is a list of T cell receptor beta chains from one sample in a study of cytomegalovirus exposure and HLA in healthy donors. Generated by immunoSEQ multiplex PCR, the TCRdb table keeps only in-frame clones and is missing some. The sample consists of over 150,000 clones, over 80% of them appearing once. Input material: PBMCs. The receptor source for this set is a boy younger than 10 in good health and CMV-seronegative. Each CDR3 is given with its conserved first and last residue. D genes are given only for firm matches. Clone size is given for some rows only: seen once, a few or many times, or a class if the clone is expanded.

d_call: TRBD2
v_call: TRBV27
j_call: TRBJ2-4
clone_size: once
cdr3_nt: TGTGCCAGCAGGCTACTAGCGGGAGACAACATTCAGTACTTC
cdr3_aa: CASRLLAGDNIQYF

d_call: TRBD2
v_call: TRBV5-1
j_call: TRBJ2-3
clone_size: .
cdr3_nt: TGCGCCAGCGCAAAACTAGCGGCCCCTTTGAGGGATACGCAGTATTTT
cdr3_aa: CASAKLAAPLRDTQYF

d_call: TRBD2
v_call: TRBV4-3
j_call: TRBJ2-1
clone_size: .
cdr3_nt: TGCGCCAGCAGCCAAGGTTCTAGCGGGGGTAACAATGAGCAGTTCTTC
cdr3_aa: CASSQGSSGGNNEQFF

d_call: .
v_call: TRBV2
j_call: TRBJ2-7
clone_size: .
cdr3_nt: TGTGCCAGCAGTTCAACAGCACTAGCATCCTACGAGCAGTACTTC
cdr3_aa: CASSSTALASYEQYF

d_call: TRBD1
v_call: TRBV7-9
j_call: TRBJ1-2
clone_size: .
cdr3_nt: TGTGCCAGCAGCTCCCCCGGGACAGAAAGTTCCGCGGCGAGCTATGGCTACACCTTC
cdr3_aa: CASSSPGTESSAASYGYTF

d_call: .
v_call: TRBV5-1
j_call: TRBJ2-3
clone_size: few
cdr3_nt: TGCGCCAGCAGCTTGGCGGATACGCAGTATTTT
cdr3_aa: CASSLADTQYF

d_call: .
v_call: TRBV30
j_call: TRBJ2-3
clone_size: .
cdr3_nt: TGTGCCTGGACCGCAGGTACGGATACGCAGTATTTT
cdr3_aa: CAWTAGTDTQYF

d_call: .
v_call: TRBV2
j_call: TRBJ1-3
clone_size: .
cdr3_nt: TGTGCCAGCAGCGCGAGGACAGTCGGAAACACCATATATTTT
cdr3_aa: CASSARTVGNTIYF

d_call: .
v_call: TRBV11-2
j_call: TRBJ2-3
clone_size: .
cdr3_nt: TGTGCCAGCAGCTTAGGACAGGGCACAGATACGCAGTATTTT
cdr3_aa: CASSLGQGTDTQYF

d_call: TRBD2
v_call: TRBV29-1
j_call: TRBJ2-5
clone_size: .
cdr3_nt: TGCAGCGTTTCGGGTCAGCGGGGGGGAAAAGAGACCCAGTACTTC
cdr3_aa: CSVSGQRGGKETQYF

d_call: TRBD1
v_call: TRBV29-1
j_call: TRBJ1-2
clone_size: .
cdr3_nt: TGCAGCGGAGAAACAGGGGGCTCTGGCTACACCTTC
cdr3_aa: CSGETGGSGYTF

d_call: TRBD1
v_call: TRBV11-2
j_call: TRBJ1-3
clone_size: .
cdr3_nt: TGTGCCAGCACCTCAATCAGGGGGCACGGAAACACCATATATTTT
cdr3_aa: CASTSIRGHGNTIYF

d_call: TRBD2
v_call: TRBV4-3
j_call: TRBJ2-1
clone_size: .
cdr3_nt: TGCGCCAGCAGCCGAGGAGCCGGGACTAGCAGGAACAATGAGCAGTTCTTC
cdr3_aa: CASSRGAGTSRNNEQFF

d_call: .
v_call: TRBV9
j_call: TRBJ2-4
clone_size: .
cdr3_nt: TGTGCCAGCAGCTCTCACATTTTAGCGGACATTCAGTACTTC
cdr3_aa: CASSSHILADIQYF

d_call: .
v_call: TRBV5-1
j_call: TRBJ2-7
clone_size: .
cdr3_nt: TGCGCCAGCAGCTTGGAGGGGGATCCCTACGAGCAGTACTTC
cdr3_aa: CASSLEGDPYEQYF

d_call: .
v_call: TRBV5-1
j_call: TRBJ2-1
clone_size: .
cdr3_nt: TGCGCCAGCAGCTTGGTTCCGGGGGTGGATGAGCAGTTCTTC
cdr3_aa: CASSLVPGVDEQFF

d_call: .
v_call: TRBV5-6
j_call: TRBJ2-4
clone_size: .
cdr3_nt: TGTGCCAGCAGCTTGGGCGGCATTCAGTACTTC
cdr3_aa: CASSLGGIQYF

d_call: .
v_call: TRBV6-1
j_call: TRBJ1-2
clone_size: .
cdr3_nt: TGTGCCAGCACCCAGGGGTATGGCTACACCTTC
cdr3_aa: CASTQGYGYTF

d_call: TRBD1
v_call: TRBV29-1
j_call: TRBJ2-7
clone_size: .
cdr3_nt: TGCAGCGTCCACGGACAGGCTTCCTACGAGCAGTACTTC
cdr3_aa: CSVHGQASYEQYF

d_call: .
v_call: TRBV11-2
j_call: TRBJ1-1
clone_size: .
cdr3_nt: TGTGCCAGCAGCCCTACACGGAAGGGGTACTACACTGAAGCTTTCTTT
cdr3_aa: CASSPTRKGYYTEAFF

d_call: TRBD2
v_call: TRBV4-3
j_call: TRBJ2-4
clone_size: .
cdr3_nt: TGCGCCAGCAGCCAAGGGACTAGCGGGAGTTGGGCCAAAAACATTCAGTACTTC
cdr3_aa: CASSQGTSGSWAKNIQYF

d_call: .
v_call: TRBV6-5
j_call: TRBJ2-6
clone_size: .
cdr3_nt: TGTGCCAGCAGTTACGCCCCGGGCTCTGGGGCCAACGTCCTGACTTTC
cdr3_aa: CASSYAPGSGANVLTF

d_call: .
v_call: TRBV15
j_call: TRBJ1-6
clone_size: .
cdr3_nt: TGTGCCACCAGCGTCGGAGGAGATTCACCCCTCCACTTT
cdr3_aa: CATSVGGDSPLHF

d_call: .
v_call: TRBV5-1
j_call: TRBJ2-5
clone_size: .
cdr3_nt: TGCGCCAGCAGCCCGGGGACTCACCTGAATTTCCAGTACTTC
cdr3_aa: CASSPGTHLNFQYF

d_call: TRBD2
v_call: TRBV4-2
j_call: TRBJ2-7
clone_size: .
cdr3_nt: TGTGCCAGCAGCGTTCGGACTAGCGGGAGCTTTTACGAGCAGTACTTC
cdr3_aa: CASSVRTSGSFYEQYF

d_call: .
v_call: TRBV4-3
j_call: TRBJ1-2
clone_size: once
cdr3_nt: TGCGCCAGCAGCCAAGAATCTACTGCTAACTATGGCTACACCTTC
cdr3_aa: CASSQESTANYGYTF

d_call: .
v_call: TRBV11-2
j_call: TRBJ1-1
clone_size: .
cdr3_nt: TGTGCCAGCAGCTCCCTAAAGAGGATGAACACTGAAGCTTTCTTT
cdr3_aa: CASSSLKRMNTEAFF

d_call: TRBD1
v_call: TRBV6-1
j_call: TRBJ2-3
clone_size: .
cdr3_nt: TGTGCCAGCAGGTGGGACAGGGGATCATATACGCAGTATTTT
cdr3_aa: CASRWDRGSYTQYF

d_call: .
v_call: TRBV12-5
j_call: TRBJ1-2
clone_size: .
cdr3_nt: TGTGCTAGTGGTCCCTCATTGAGTGGCTACACCTTC
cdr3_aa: CASGPSLSGYTF

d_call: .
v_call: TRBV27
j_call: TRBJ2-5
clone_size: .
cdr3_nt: TGTGCCAGCAAACCTTTAGGGGTGCGGGAGACCCAGTACTTC
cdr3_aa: CASKPLGVRETQYF

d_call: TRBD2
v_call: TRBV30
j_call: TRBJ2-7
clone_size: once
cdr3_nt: TGTGCCTGGAGTGGGGGACTAGCGGGAGCCTACGAGCAGTACTTC
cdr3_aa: CAWSGGLAGAYEQYF

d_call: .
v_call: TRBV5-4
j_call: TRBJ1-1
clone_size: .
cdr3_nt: TGTGCCAGCAGCTTGACGGAGGGGAGGAACACTGAAGCTTTCTTT
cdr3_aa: CASSLTEGRNTEAFF

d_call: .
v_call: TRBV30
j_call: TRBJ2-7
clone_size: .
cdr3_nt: TGTGCCTGGAGTGTACGAGGCGGGGTCTATGAGCAGTACTTC
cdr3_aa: CAWSVRGGVYEQYF

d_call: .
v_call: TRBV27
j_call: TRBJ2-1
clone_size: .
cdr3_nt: TGTGCCAGCAGTATACTACCCACTGAGGCCAATGAGCAGTTCTTC
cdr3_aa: CASSILPTEANEQFF

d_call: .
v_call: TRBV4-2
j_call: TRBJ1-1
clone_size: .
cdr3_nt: TGTGCCAGCAGCCAAGATCAGGGTCTAGGGTACACTGAAGCTTTCTTT
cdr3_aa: CASSQDQGLGYTEAFF

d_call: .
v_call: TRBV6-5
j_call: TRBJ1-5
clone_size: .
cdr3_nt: TGTGCCAGCGGGCAGGGGAACAATCAGCCCCAGCATTTT
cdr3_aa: CASGQGNNQPQHF

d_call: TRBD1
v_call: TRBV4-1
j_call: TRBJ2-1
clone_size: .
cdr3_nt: TGCGCCAGCAGCCAAGTTTCCCGGGACAGTTCTCCTTCCTACAATGAGCAGTTCTTC
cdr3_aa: CASSQVSRDSSPSYNEQFF

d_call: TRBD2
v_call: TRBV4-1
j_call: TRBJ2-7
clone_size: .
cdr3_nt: TGCGCCAGCAGCCAGTCCGGGACTAGCGTAACCTACGAGCAGTACTTC
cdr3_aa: CASSQSGTSVTYEQYF

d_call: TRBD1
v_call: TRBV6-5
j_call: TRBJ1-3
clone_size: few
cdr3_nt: TGTGCCAGCAGTCGCCGCCGGGACAGGGGAAACACCATATATTTT
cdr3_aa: CASSRRRDRGNTIYF

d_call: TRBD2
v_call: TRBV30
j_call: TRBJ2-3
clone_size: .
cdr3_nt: TGTGCCTGGAGGGGGGCTAGCGGGAGCCCCACAGATACGCAGTATTTT
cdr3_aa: CAWRGASGSPTDTQYF

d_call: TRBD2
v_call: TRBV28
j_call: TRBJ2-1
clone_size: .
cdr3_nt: TGTGCCAGCAGTTTCCGGACTAGCGGTTACAATGAGCAGTTCTTC
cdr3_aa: CASSFRTSGYNEQFF

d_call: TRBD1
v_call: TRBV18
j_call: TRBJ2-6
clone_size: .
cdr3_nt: TGTGCCAGCTCACCGGGACAGGGGAACCCCGGGGCCAACGTCCTGACTTTC
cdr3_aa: CASSPGQGNPGANVLTF

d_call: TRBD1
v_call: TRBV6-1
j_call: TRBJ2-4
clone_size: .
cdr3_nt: TGTGCCAGCAGTTGGGACAGAAAAAACATTCAGTACTTC
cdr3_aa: CASSWDRKNIQYF

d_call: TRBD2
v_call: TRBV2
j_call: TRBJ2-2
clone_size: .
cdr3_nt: TGTGCCAGCAGCTCCCTAGCGGTGCAGAACACCGGGGAGCTGTTTTTT
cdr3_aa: CASSSLAVQNTGELFF